These T cell receptor beta chains were read from a single sample in a study of cytomegalovirus exposure and HLA in healthy donors. Some clones are missing from TCRdb's copy, which holds only in-frame ones; the method was immunoSEQ multiplex PCR. The repertoire has more than 150,000 clones, 76% of them found once; the top ten carry 2% to 2.5%. The sample taken for sequencing was PBMCs. These receptors were taken from a woman in her 30s in good health and CMV-seropositive. CDR3s include the opening cysteine and the closing phenylalanine or tryptophan. Each record gives: V gene, J gene, clone size, D gene, CDR3 DNA, CDR3 protein. D genes are given only for firm matches. Not all rows give a size; the values are once, few, many and, for expanded clones, a class.

v_call: TRBV6-4; j_call: TRBJ1-4; clone_size: .; d_call: TRBD1; cdr3_nt: TGTGCCAGCAGGGGGACAGGGCGGGAAAAACTGTTTTTT; cdr3_aa: CASRGTGREKLFF
v_call: TRBV28; j_call: TRBJ2-4; clone_size: .; d_call: .; cdr3_nt: TGTGCCAGCAGTTTATCAGGGTTTGTAGACATTCAGTACTTC; cdr3_aa: CASSLSGFVDIQYF
v_call: TRBV9; j_call: TRBJ2-7; clone_size: .; d_call: .; cdr3_nt: TGTGCCAGCAGCACGACAGCACATACCTACGAGCAGTACTTC; cdr3_aa: CASSTTAHTYEQYF
v_call: TRBV5-1; j_call: TRBJ1-2; clone_size: .; d_call: TRBD1; cdr3_nt: TGCGCCAGCAGCTTGGTTGGGACAGGGGAATGGAATAACTATGGCTACACCTTC; cdr3_aa: CASSLVGTGEWNNYGYTF
v_call: TRBV4-1; j_call: TRBJ2-3; clone_size: .; d_call: .; cdr3_nt: TGCGCCAGCAGCTCCGTGTATCGTCAGGCCACAGATACGCAGTATTTT; cdr3_aa: CASSSVYRQATDTQYF
v_call: TRBV7-2; j_call: TRBJ2-5; clone_size: .; d_call: .; cdr3_nt: TGTGCCAGCAGCTGGTCCCAGGGACAAGAGACCCAGTACTTC; cdr3_aa: CASSWSQGQETQYF
v_call: TRBV2; j_call: TRBJ2-5; clone_size: .; d_call: .; cdr3_nt: TGTGCCAGCATGAGGAGGCCAGAAGAGACCCAGTACTTC; cdr3_aa: CASMRRPEETQYF
v_call: TRBV11-2; j_call: TRBJ2-5; clone_size: few; d_call: .; cdr3_nt: TGTGCCAGCAGCTTAGCCGGGTACCAAGAGACCCAGTACTTC; cdr3_aa: CASSLAGYQETQYF
v_call: TRBV9; j_call: TRBJ1-4; clone_size: .; d_call: TRBD1; cdr3_nt: TGTGCCAGCAGCGTCAGTACCGGACAGGGCCGTGAAAAACTGTTTTTT; cdr3_aa: CASSVSTGQGREKLFF
v_call: TRBV7-6; j_call: TRBJ2-3; clone_size: .; d_call: .; cdr3_nt: TGTGCCAGCAGCTTAGCCCCGTCGGGCACAGATACGCAGTATTTT; cdr3_aa: CASSLAPSGTDTQYF
v_call: TRBV4-3; j_call: TRBJ2-1; clone_size: .; d_call: .; cdr3_nt: TGCGCCAGCAGCCAAGATTTTGGGGGGGCGCCCCGTGAGCAGTTCTTC; cdr3_aa: CASSQDFGGAPREQFF
v_call: TRBV28; j_call: TRBJ1-4; clone_size: .; d_call: .; cdr3_nt: TGTGCCAGCAGTTTAGAGCCTGAAAAACTGTTTTTT; cdr3_aa: CASSLEPEKLFF
v_call: TRBV11-2; j_call: TRBJ1-1; clone_size: .; d_call: TRBD1; cdr3_nt: TGTGCCAGCAGATTACTCCGGGACAGGGAGGGGGGAGCTTTCTTT; cdr3_aa: CASRLLRDREGGAFF
v_call: TRBV7-3; j_call: TRBJ2-3; clone_size: few; d_call: .; cdr3_nt: TGTGCCAGCAGCTTATACCCGGGAGATACGCAGTATTTT; cdr3_aa: CASSLYPGDTQYF
v_call: TRBV28; j_call: TRBJ1-6; clone_size: once; d_call: TRBD1; cdr3_nt: TGTGCCAGCAGTTGGACAGGGTATAATTCACCCCTCCACTTT; cdr3_aa: CASSWTGYNSPLHF
v_call: TRBV5-4; j_call: TRBJ2-1; clone_size: .; d_call: TRBD2; cdr3_nt: TGTGCCAGCAGCTTCCCGGGGACTAGCGATAAGAGCTCCTACAATGAGCAGTTCTTC; cdr3_aa: CASSFPGTSDKSSYNEQFF
v_call: TRBV4-3; j_call: TRBJ2-2; clone_size: .; d_call: TRBD2; cdr3_nt: TGCGCCAGCAGCCAAGACTGGCCTAGCGGGGGGAACACCGGGGAGCTGTTTTTT; cdr3_aa: CASSQDWPSGGNTGELFF
v_call: TRBV29-1; j_call: TRBJ1-2; clone_size: few; d_call: TRBD1; cdr3_nt: TGCAGCGTTGTCATTGCAGGGGGCTATGGCTACACCTTC; cdr3_aa: CSVVIAGGYGYTF
v_call: TRBV4-2; j_call: TRBJ2-5; clone_size: .; d_call: .; cdr3_nt: TGTGCCAGCAGCCAGGGGGGTCGGCTCGGGCAAGAGACCCAGTACTTC; cdr3_aa: CASSQGGRLGQETQYF
v_call: TRBV4-2; j_call: TRBJ1-4; clone_size: .; d_call: .; cdr3_nt: TGTGCCAGCAGCCAATTTACAGCTTCGAGCGGGGGAAGTCGGGAAAAACTGTTTTTT; cdr3_aa: CASSQFTASSGGSREKLFF
v_call: TRBV7-8; j_call: TRBJ1-1; clone_size: few; d_call: TRBD1; cdr3_nt: TGTGCCAGCAGCTTACCCCCCTGGGGCAGGGGGCGGGATGAAGCTTTCTTT; cdr3_aa: CASSLPPWGRGRDEAFF
v_call: TRBV7-6; j_call: TRBJ2-2; clone_size: .; d_call: TRBD1; cdr3_nt: TGTGCCAGCAGGGGGGGACAGGGGGCCGACACCGGGGAGCTGTTTTTT; cdr3_aa: CASRGGQGADTGELFF
v_call: TRBV7-8; j_call: TRBJ1-5; clone_size: .; d_call: .; cdr3_nt: TGTGCCAGCAGTTCCAATTTTCAGCCCCAGCATTTT; cdr3_aa: CASSSNFQPQHF
v_call: TRBV7-9; j_call: TRBJ2-1; clone_size: .; d_call: .; cdr3_nt: TGTGCCAGCAGCTTAGCGACATCAGGGGAGGGGTTCTTC; cdr3_aa: CASSLATSGEGFF
v_call: TRBV10-3; j_call: TRBJ2-5; clone_size: .; d_call: TRBD2; cdr3_nt: TGTGCCACTACCCGCGGGGGGTACCAAGAGACCCAGTACTTC; cdr3_aa: CATTRGGYQETQYF
v_call: TRBV5-6; j_call: TRBJ2-7; clone_size: .; d_call: TRBD1; cdr3_nt: TGTGCCAGCAGCCCGGACAGGGCAGCCTACGAGCAGTACTTC; cdr3_aa: CASSPDRAAYEQYF
v_call: TRBV4-2; j_call: TRBJ1-4; clone_size: .; d_call: TRBD1; cdr3_nt: TGTGCCAGCAGCCAAGTAGCAGGGGGCTCCTCTAATGAAAAACTGTTTTTT; cdr3_aa: CASSQVAGGSSNEKLFF
v_call: TRBV7-2; j_call: TRBJ1-6; clone_size: few; d_call: .; cdr3_nt: TGTGCCAGCAGCTTTACAGGCGCCGGGTCACCCCTCCACTTT; cdr3_aa: CASSFTGAGSPLHF
v_call: TRBV28; j_call: TRBJ2-2; clone_size: few; d_call: .; cdr3_nt: TGTGCCAGCAGTTTATCCCGGGTGAACACCGGGGAGCTGTTTTTT; cdr3_aa: CASSLSRVNTGELFF